Below are 3 T cell receptor beta chains sequenced from a single sample in a study of T cells in Graves' hyperthyroidism and ophthalmopathy. TCR beta CDR3 region amplification was performed from RNA transcripts. The TCR CDR3 first-round RT-PCR relied on the HTBI primer set. Each CDR3 protein gets one entry after TCRdb re-called the multiplex PCR reads with MiXCR. This repertoire shows around 500,000 distinct CDR3 sequences, about 16% found once; its top ten account for 25% to 30%. The sample was blood. These receptors were collected from a woman under 40 with Graves' ophthalmopathy.

About this clonotype itself: A much more abundant neighbour one base away suggests this may be a read error. The chain has TRBV28 and TRBJ1-1; D remains unclear. The CDR3 runs to 14 residues. V lost 11 bases and J 0 bases, leaving 16 bases between the germline ends. Germline CDR1 reads MDHEN; CDR2 reads SYDVKM. CDR3 residues: CAVWKVSMNTEAFF. CDR3 DNA sequence: TGTGCCGTTTGGAAAGTTTCCATGAACACTGAAGCTTTCTTT.

This clonotype has ten or more counts. The CDR3 loop is CASSFSVLDIQYF. For the CDR3, the DNA is TGTGCCAGCAGTTTTTCGGTCCTGGACATTCAGTACTTC. This chain links TRBV12-3 or TRBV12-4 with TRBJ2-4; no clear D. V dropped 3 bases and J dropped 8 bases, with 11 bases sitting between them. This CDR3 region has 13 residues.

This rearrangement joins TRBV20-1 to TRBJ2-7; 9 bases are shared with TRBD1. The CDR3 contains 14 residues. CDR1 is DFQATT and CDR2 is SNEGSKA in the germline V gene (reference sequence). The ends lost 5 bases at V and 0 bases at J; junction bases unmatched: 5. Here the CDR3 DNA reads TGCAGTGCTGTAGACAGGGGGAGCTCCTACGAGCAGTACTTC. Translating gives CSAVDRGSSYEQYF.